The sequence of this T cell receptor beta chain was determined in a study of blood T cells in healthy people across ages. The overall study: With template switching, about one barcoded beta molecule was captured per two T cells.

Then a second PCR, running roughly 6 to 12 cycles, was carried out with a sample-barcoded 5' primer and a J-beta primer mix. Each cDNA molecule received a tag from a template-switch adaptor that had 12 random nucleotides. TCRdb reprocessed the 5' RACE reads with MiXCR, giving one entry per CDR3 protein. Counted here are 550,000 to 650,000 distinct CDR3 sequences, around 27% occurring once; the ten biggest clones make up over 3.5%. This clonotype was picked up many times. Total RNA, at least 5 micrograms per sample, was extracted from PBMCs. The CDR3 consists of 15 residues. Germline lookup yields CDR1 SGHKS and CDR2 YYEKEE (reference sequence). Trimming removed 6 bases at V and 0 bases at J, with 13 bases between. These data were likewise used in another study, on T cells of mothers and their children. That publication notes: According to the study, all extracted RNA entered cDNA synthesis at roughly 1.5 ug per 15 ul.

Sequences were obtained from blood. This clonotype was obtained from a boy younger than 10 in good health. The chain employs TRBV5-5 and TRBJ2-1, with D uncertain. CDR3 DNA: TGTGCCAGCACCCCTTCCGGAGCCTCCTACAATGAGCAGTTCTTC. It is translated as CASTPSGASYNEQFF.